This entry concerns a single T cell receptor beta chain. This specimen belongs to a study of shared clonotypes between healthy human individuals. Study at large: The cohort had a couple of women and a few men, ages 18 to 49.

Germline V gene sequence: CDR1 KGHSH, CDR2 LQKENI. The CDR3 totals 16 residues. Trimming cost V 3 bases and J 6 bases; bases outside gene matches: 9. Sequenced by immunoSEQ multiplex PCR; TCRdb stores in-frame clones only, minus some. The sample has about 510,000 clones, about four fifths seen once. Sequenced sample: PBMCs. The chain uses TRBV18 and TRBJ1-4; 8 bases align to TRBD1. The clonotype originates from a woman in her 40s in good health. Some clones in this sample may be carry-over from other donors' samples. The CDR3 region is CASSPTGQVRDEKLFF. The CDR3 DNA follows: TGTGCCAGCTCACCCACGGGACAGGTCCGGGATGAAAAACTGTTTTTT.